The clone carrying this TCR beta chain was detected ten times or more. This specimen comes from a study of response to subunit inactivated influenza vaccine. Losses at the gene ends were 6 bases for V and 9 bases for J; bases not matched to a gene: 8. The germline CDR1 and CDR2 sequences are MNHNS and SASEGT. The CDR3 loop spans 14 amino acids. TCRdb fed the RT-PCR reads into MiXCR, producing one record per CDR3 protein. The profile shows a few hundred thousand distinct CDR3 sequences, approximately 9.9% of them singletons. This TCR derives from a man in his forties or fifties who received an inactivated influenza vaccine. The gene calls are TRBV6-1 and TRBJ2-1; 10 bases are shared with TRBD1. The material sequenced was PBMCs from blood, taken roughly 46 days after vaccination. The chain's CDR3 is CASRGTGEWTEQFF. CDR3 nucleotide sequence: TGTGCCAGCAGGGGGACAGGGGAATGGACTGAGCAGTTCTTC.